The source of this T cell receptor beta chain is a study of blood T cell repertoires in COVID-19. This clone is a singleton in its sample. The germline V and J ends were trimmed by 2 bases and 1 base, with 6 bases remaining between them. This CDR3 comprises 13 residues. Looked up from germline, CDR1 is SGHTS and CDR2 is YDEGEE. This table comes from immunoSEQ multiplex PCR, and its TCRdb copy is limited to in-frame clones, with some not included. Of a few hundred thousand clones in the sample, approximately 79% were seen once. The source material was PBMCs or T cells enriched from blood (not recorded which). The V call is TRBV5-8, the J call TRBJ1-1, with D uncertain. This TCR came from a man aged 30-40 years with acute COVID-19. The CDR3 DNA is TGTGCCAGCAGCTTTAGAGGGAACACTGAAGCTTTCTTT. Translating gives CASSFRGNTEAFF.